This T cell receptor beta chain appears in the sequencing data of a study of beta chain features in type 1 diabetes. Whole-study results and caveats: Within each of all four CD4+ subsets, Type 1 diabetes patients had TCRB CDR3s that were moderately but significantly shorter. Sequencing the cDNA could make cells with high TCR expression show up more than they should. Fewer insertions but more deletions were seen at VDJ junctions in type 1 diabetes patients.

What was sequenced were expressed TCRB transcripts, since all of the isolated RNA had been reverse transcribed. Sequenced by immunoSEQ multiplex PCR; TCRdb stores in-frame clones only, minus some. This table holds 85,000 to 110,000 clones, 25% to 30% found once. The CDR3 totals 14 residues. V lost 4 bases to trimming and J lost 5 bases; unmatched junction nucleotides: 4. CDR1 and CDR2 (germline): SGHDT, YYEEEE. The purity of all sorted populations exceeded 95%. This clone was seen only a few times. Its antigen is still unknown. The sample consisted of central memory CD4+ T cells from blood. V is TRBV5-6 and J is TRBJ1-5, with 9 bases fitting TRBD1. This sequence originates from a woman aged 18-29 years with type 1 diabetes. CDR3 in amino acids: CASSPGTGHQPQHF. The CDR3 DNA follows: TGTGCCAGCAGCCCCGGGACAGGGCATCAGCCCCAGCATTTT. The full variable domain, completed using reference TRBV5-6 and TRBJ1-5, is DAGVTQSPTHLIKTRGQQVTLRCSPKSGHDTVSWYQQALGQGPQFIFQYYEEEERQRGNFPDRFSGHQFPNYSSELNVNALLLGDSALYLCASSPGTGHQPQHFGDGTRLSIL.